This T cell receptor (beta chain) stems from a study of cytomegalovirus exposure and HLA in healthy donors. Samples came from healthy bone marrow donors. Details on this clone: Its antigen is not identified.

General observations from the study: Researchers catalogued some 160 TCR beta chains as cytomegalovirus-associated.

The study ran its PCR with 60 Vbeta and 13 Jbeta primers. Profiling relied on immunoSEQ multiplex PCR, and the TCRdb table lists in-frame clones only, not all of them. The sample has 95,000 to 100,000 clones, about 80% seen once. The V and J ends lost 3 bases and 5 bases, in that order; junction bases with no gene match: 8. This CDR3 comprises 15 residues. Per the germline V gene, CDR1 is KGHSH and CDR2 is LQKENI. Sequenced: PBMCs. This TCR came from a man aged 40-50 years in good health and CMV-seronegative. The gene calls are TRBV18 and TRBJ2-5, with TRBD2 identical over 8 bases. Here the CDR3 reads CASSPPQTSVETQYF. CDR3 coding DNA: TGTGCCAGCTCACCTCCTCAGACTAGCGTTGAGACCCAGTACTTC.